This TCR beta chain was identified during a study of radiation and T cells in renal cell carcinoma (dated by TCRdb to 2020 to 2021). About the investigation overall: TCR beta sequencing covered 53 samples in total, comprising approximately 26 tumors and around 27 peripheral blood samples. In the approximately 53 samples combined, several million unique CDR3 nucleotide sequences were found, encoding approximately 2,800,000 unique CDR3 amino acid sequences.

Looking up the germline V gene (reference sequence) yields CDR1 LNHDA and CDR2 SQIVND. Between the V and J ends, shortened by 4 bases and 8 bases respectively, the junction contains 6 bases. Inclusive of the bounding cysteine and phenylalanine, the CDR3 is 11 residues long. The sequence is cut down to CDR3 DNA, 33 bases in frame from base 1. Following the manufacturer's recommendations, the immunoSEQ kit was used to generate TCR beta libraries from genomic DNA. For library preparation, a first multiplex PCR was performed with proprietary primers, followed by a second PCR in which unique barcodes were added, and bead cleanups were performed after each round. A positive control reaction and a negative control reaction, both provided in the kit, were run with every batch of samples. The final libraries were assessed on an Agilent 4200 TapeStation D1000 ScreenTape, pooled by volume, and quantified by qPCR. Sequencing ran on an Illumina NextSeq500 with a MidOutput 150-cycle cartridge, using 156 Read1 and 15 Index1 cycles with kit custom primers. The pooled library was loaded at roughly 1 pM with a roughly 20% PhiX control spike-in. On the study's bioinformatics: The vendor-processed data were analyzed in R, and a clonotype was defined as all T cells that share the same CDR3 nucleotide sequence. For clone abundance analyses, frequencies were normalized to the 10,000 most abundant clones in each sample. Public T cell clones, which averaged fewer than five per sample, were excluded before analysis. ImmunoMap was used for dominant motif analysis with the PAM10 matrix, a gap penalty of 30, and a homology threshold of 0.3, and any motif reaching a cumulative frequency of at least 0.01 was considered dominant. TCRdb holds this immuneACCESS table with in-frame rearrangements only. Some clones are missing; in checked studies, unresolved V genes explain under half, and the rest has no known cause. From that table come the V and J calls and clone size; the DNA was used to work out D and trimming. This sample lists around 26,000 clones; roughly 64% were detected once. The biggest ten clones account for 22% of the sample.

With respect to this clone: Its antigen remains undetermined. Per-base qualities were not stored, and no clone one base away is much larger.

Reading the label with the study, this specimen's time point is: tumor resected at nephrectomy. The meaning of the sample's treatment or condition label: treatment-naive control, cytoreductive nephrectomy. For controls, tumors were taken from treatment-naive renal cell carcinoma patients who had cytoreductive nephrectomy with no radiation beforehand. Every patient's renal cell carcinoma showed clear cell pathology. The control tumors used for TCR sequencing were from several females and approximately 11 males, were resected between about 2011 and 2014, and had a median patient age of around 50 years (range 40 to 82). Tumors were mechanically dissociated, digested with collagenase/hyaluronidase at 37 °C, processed in gentleMACS C tubes, and stored in liquid nitrogen. The QIAamp DNA Blood Mini Kit (Qiagen) was used to prepare genomic DNA for TCR sequencing. The analyses included only samples that passed all quality control checks.

General findings and caveats noted by the study authors: A greater number of dominant CDR3 motifs was detected in irradiated tumors than in control tumors, and a larger share of the repertoire was occupied by these motifs in irradiated tumors than in control tumors. Because the trial had a single-armed design, the trial could not examine how radiation dose or scheduling affected the TCR repertoire. Because only small tumor regions of roughly 1 g were available, intratumoral heterogeneity was not captured. TCR clonality was higher in irradiated tumors than in controls, as the top 100 clonotypes made up an average of roughly 54% of the repertoire in irradiated tumors compared with around 40% in nephrectomy-only tumors.

Recombination connected TRBV19 to TRBJ2-4; there is no confident call for the D gene. The sequences come from tumor tissue, collected from a patient whose treatment was nephrectomy without radiotherapy. The TCR sequence derives from a man between 40 and 49 years old with renal cell carcinoma. The CDR3 region reads CASSTGDIQYF. The sequence in DNA is TGTGCCAGTAGTACAGGAGACATTCAGTACTTC. This CDR3, with the reference TRBV19 and TRBJ2-4 proteins standing in past its ends, gives the full variable domain DGGITQSPKYLFRKEGQNVTLSCEQNLNHDAMYWYRQDPGQGLRLIYYSQIVNDFQKGDIAEGYSVSREKKESFPLTVTSAQKNPTAFYLCASSTGDIQYFGAGTRLSVL.